This T cell receptor (beta chain) comes out of a study of OX40 agonist ivuxolimab in advanced cancers. Libraries were prepared by immunoSEQ multiplex PCR; TCRdb keeps only in-frame clonotypes and omits some of them. The sample contains approximately 39,000 clones, roughly nine tenths of which appear only once. Germline CDR1 LNHDA, CDR2 SQIVND (reference sequence). V was clipped by 8 bases and J by 0 bases, with 10 bases between them. The CDR3 length is 13 residues. The TCR originated in an adult with an advanced solid tumor such as melanoma, head and neck, liver or kidney cancer. This chain joins TRBV19 and TRBJ1-1; D gene uncertain. The sequencing used CD4+ or CD8+ T cells sorted from blood, collected in a trial of the OX40 agonist ivuxolimab. CDR3 DNA sequence: TGTGCCAGTGCGGTGGGTATGAACACTGAAGCTTTCTTT. Translation: CASAVGMNTEAFF.